The present T cell receptor (beta chain) was sequenced within a study of blood T cells in healthy people across ages. The study, taken as a whole, reports: Bulk PBMC profiling left naive and antigen-experienced comparisons inconclusive.

The CDR3 has 15 residues. Germline CDR1 SGHDN, CDR2 FVKESK. Trimming pared 4 bases from V and 5 bases from J, leaving 15 bases between. The use of a sample-barcoded 5' primer and a J-beta primer mix characterized a second PCR of roughly 6 to 11 cycles. Tagging of each cDNA molecule was performed by a template-switch adaptor with 12 random nucleotides. One entry per CDR3 protein results from TCRdb running MiXCR on the 5' RACE reads. The data show fewer than 2 million distinct CDR3 sequences, 39% seen once. This clonotype was seen only once. Its target is unknown. The sequencing sample was made of blood. This chain joins TRBV14 and TRBJ2-1; D is perhaps TRBD1 (6 bases). The receptor was isolated from a human donor in good health. CDR3 nucleotide sequence: TGTGCCAGCAGCCCTTTTACCGGGACAAACAATGAGCAGTTCTTC. This gives the protein CASSPFTGTNNEQFF. Variable domain in full (rest from reference TRBV14 and TRBJ2-1): EAGVTQFPSHSVIEKGQTVTLRCDPISGHDNLYWYRRVMGKEIKFLLHFVKESKQDESGMPNNRFLAERTGGTYSTLKVQPAELEDSGVYFCASSPFTGTNNEQFFGPGTRLTVL.